This T cell receptor beta chain derives from a study of cytomegalovirus exposure and HLA in healthy donors. The CDR3 consists of 14 residues. Trimming took off 4 bases at V and 6 bases at J, with 13 bases between the two ends. Germline CDR1 and CDR2: ENHRY and SYGVKD. Primers for the PCR totalled 60 Vbeta and 13 Jbeta. Sequencing used immunoSEQ multiplex PCR; TCRdb keeps in-frame clones, though not all of them. Found here are under 200,000 clones, more than 70% of them singletons; the top ten hold 0.38%. Material: PBMCs. The rearrangement joins TRBV10-3 to TRBJ1-5, with D maybe TRBD1 (6 bases). This TCR came from a boy younger than 10 in good health and CMV-seronegative. As DNA, the CDR3 is TGTGCCATCAGTGTGGTACAGGGTGGTCAGCCCCAGCATTTT. Its translation: CAISVVQGGQPQHF.